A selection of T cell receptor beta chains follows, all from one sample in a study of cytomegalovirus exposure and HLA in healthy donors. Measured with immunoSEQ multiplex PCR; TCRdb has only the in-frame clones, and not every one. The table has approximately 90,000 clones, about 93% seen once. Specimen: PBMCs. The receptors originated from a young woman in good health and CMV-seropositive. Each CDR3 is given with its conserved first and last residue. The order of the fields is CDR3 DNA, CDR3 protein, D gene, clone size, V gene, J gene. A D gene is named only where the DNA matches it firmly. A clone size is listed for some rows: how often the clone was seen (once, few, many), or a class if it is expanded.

TGTGCCAGCAGCCTTAGCTTACCTGGAAACACCATATATTTT,CASSLSLPGNTIYF,NA,NA,TRBV28,TRBJ1-3
TGTGCCAGCCGAACAGATACCTACGAGCAGTACTTC,CASRTDTYEQYF,NA,NA,TRBV28,TRBJ2-7
TGTGCCAGCAGTATCGGACTAGCGGGTACCGAGCAGTACTTC,CASSIGLAGTEQYF,TRBD2,NA,TRBV28,TRBJ2-7
TGTGCCAGCAGCCCCCGACCGGAGGGGCCCCAGCATTTT,CASSPRPEGPQHF,NA,NA,TRBV7-2,TRBJ1-5
TGTGCCAGCACCCTAGACAGGGGGGTCACCGGGGAGCTGTTTTTT,CASTLDRGVTGELFF,TRBD1,NA,TRBV28,TRBJ2-2
TGTGCCAGCAGTGATCCTTTCTCAGATACGCAGTATTTT,CASSDPFSDTQYF,NA,NA,TRBV25-1,TRBJ2-3
TGTGCCAGCACTGAGGCTTACAATGAGCAGTTCTTC,CASTEAYNEQFF,NA,NA,TRBV5-8,TRBJ2-1
TGTGCCAGCAGTTCACACATTTTCCAGACGCAGTATTTT,CASSSHIFQTQYF,NA,NA,TRBV27,TRBJ2-3
TGTGCCACAGCGGGAGGGCCTGTCGAGCAGTACTTC,CATAGGPVEQYF,TRBD2,NA,TRBV2,TRBJ2-7
TGCGCCAGCAGCCAAGGTCCGGGACTAGCGGGAGCTAGCACAGATACGCAGTATTTT,CASSQGPGLAGASTDTQYF,TRBD2,NA,TRBV4-3,TRBJ2-3
TGTGCCAGCAGTTTTCAGGTGGGGGGGCAGCAGTACTTC,CASSFQVGGQQYF,NA,NA,TRBV28,TRBJ2-7
TGTGCCAGCAGTGATATAGTAGCTCTCACAGATACGCAGTATTTT,CASSDIVALTDTQYF,NA,NA,TRBV2,TRBJ2-3
TGTGCCAGTAGAAATAGCGGGAGTTTGGTCGGGGAGCTGTTTTTT,CASRNSGSLVGELFF,TRBD2,NA,TRBV19,TRBJ2-2
TGTGCCAGCAGCTTGGGGCCGGGAGGGCCAATATTTTCCTACGAGCAGTACTTC,CASSLGPGGPIFSYEQYF,TRBD2,NA,TRBV5-4,TRBJ2-7
TGTGCCAGCATCCGGAGCACTGGCTACGAGCAGTACTTC,CASIRSTGYEQYF,NA,NA,TRBV5-8,TRBJ2-7
TGTGCCAGCAGCGCACACAGCGGGAGCAGTTACGAGCAGTACTTC,CASSAHSGSSYEQYF,TRBD2,NA,TRBV9,TRBJ2-7
TGTGCCAGCAGCTTACGACAGGGGGACACTGAAGCTTTCTTT,CASSLRQGDTEAFF,TRBD1,few,TRBV11-2,TRBJ1-1
TGTGCCAGCAGCGTAGGACTAGACAGCACAGATACGCAGTATTTT,CASSVGLDSTDTQYF,TRBD2,NA,TRBV5-5,TRBJ2-3
TGCGCCAGCAGCTTCGGACTAGCGGGAATTAAATCCTACAATGAGCAGTTCTTC,CASSFGLAGIKSYNEQFF,TRBD2,NA,TRBV5-1,TRBJ2-1
TGTGCCAGCAGTGAAGTGGTCAGTTTTACCTCCTACAATGAGCAGTTCTTC,CASSEVVSFTSYNEQFF,NA,NA,TRBV2,TRBJ2-1
TGCAGCGTTGGGGCCCTCGGGACAGGGCTGTCCTACGAGCAGTACTTC,CSVGALGTGLSYEQYF,TRBD1,once,TRBV29-1,TRBJ2-7
TGCAGTGCCCGAGGGTACAATGAGCAGTTCTTC,CSARGYNEQFF,NA,NA,TRBV20-1,TRBJ2-1
TGTGCCAGTAGTATCGAGGGATGGGAGCGTCAGCCCCAGCATTTT,CASSIEGWERQPQHF,NA,NA,TRBV19,TRBJ1-5
TGTGCCAGCAGCGTAGTAGGTAGCGGGAGGAACAATGAGCAGTTCTTC,CASSVVGSGRNNEQFF,TRBD2,NA,TRBV9,TRBJ2-1
TGTGCCAGCAGTTACCCTGGGACAGATTCGAACACTGAAGCTTTCTTT,CASSYPGTDSNTEAFF,TRBD1,once,TRBV6-6,TRBJ1-1
TGTGCCAGCAGATACGGGGCGGGAGGCACAGATACGCAGTATTTT,CASRYGAGGTDTQYF,TRBD2,NA,TRBV28,TRBJ2-3
TGTGCCAGCAGTTCAGGTTCGGGGGAGGGTAACGAGCAGTACTTC,CASSSGSGEGNEQYF,TRBD2,NA,TRBV13,TRBJ2-7
TGTGCCTGGAGTGGGTCCGGGTCCAAAAACATTCAGTACTTC,CAWSGSGSKNIQYF,NA,NA,TRBV30,TRBJ2-4
TGTGCCAGCAGTTACGATGGCAGGGGTGGTGAAAAACTGTTTTTT,CASSYDGRGGEKLFF,NA,NA,TRBV6-5,TRBJ1-4
TGCGCCAGCAGCCCAACGAGCCCCGGAGAGACCCAGTACTTC,CASSPTSPGETQYF,NA,NA,TRBV4-1,TRBJ2-5
TGTGCCAGTAATCTAGCGGGAGCAATAGATACGCAGTATTTT,CASNLAGAIDTQYF,TRBD2,NA,TRBV19,TRBJ2-3
TGTGCCAGCACCCCGCCGAACAGGGGATTTAAATTGCAGTTCTTC,CASTPPNRGFKLQFF,TRBD1,NA,TRBV6-1,TRBJ2-1
TGTGCCAGCAGACCGACAGGGACCCTTGAAGCTTTCTTT,CASRPTGTLEAFF,TRBD1,NA,TRBV5-6,TRBJ1-1
TGTGCCTGGAGATCGGGGACTAGCGGGATCTATGAGCAGTTCTTC,CAWRSGTSGIYEQFF,TRBD2,NA,TRBV30,TRBJ2-1
TGTGCCAGCACCCCGGGAGGGACCGAGACCCAGTACTTC,CASTPGGTETQYF,TRBD2,NA,TRBV28,TRBJ2-5
TGTGCCAGCAGTTTCGCAGGGAACTCCTACGAGCAGTACTTC,CASSFAGNSYEQYF,NA,NA,TRBV28,TRBJ2-7
TGTGCCAGCAGCCAGACGACACCGAACACTGAAGCTTTCTTT,CASSQTTPNTEAFF,NA,few,TRBV4-2,TRBJ1-1
TGTGCCAGCACCGGGACAGGGGGTTTCTATGGCTACACCTTC,CASTGTGGFYGYTF,TRBD1,NA,TRBV2,TRBJ1-2
TGTGCCAGCAGCTTTAGCGGACTTAGCTCCTACGAGCAGTACTTC,CASSFSGLSSYEQYF,NA,NA,TRBV7-2,TRBJ2-7
TGTGCCAGCTCACCGGACAGCGGGGGTTGGGAGACCCAGTACTTC,CASSPDSGGWETQYF,TRBD2,NA,TRBV18,TRBJ2-5
TGCGCCAGCAGCTCTAGGTACCAAGAGACCCAGTACTTC,CASSSRYQETQYF,NA,NA,TRBV5-1,TRBJ2-5
TGTGCCAGCAGCTTGGAGCGGGGCACCTACGAGCAGTACTTC,CASSLERGTYEQYF,TRBD2,NA,TRBV5-4,TRBJ2-7
TGTGCCAGCGAGACTAGCGGAAGCTCCTACAATGAGCAGTTCTTC,CASETSGSSYNEQFF,TRBD2,once,TRBV2,TRBJ2-1
TGTGCCAGCAGTGCGGGGGAAGCTTACGAGCAGTACTTC,CASSAGEAYEQYF,NA,NA,TRBV25-1,TRBJ2-7
TGTGCCAGCAGGACTTACCGGGACAGCGGGACTGAAGCTTTCTTT,CASRTYRDSGTEAFF,TRBD1,NA,TRBV6-5,TRBJ1-1
TGTGCCAGTAGTCCGTGGACTAGCGGGATCAATGAGCAGTTCTTC,CASSPWTSGINEQFF,TRBD2,NA,TRBV19,TRBJ2-1
TGTGCCAGCACCGCCATGGTAGCGGGAGGGCCTGACACCGGGGAGCTGTTTTTT,CASTAMVAGGPDTGELFF,TRBD2,NA,TRBV28,TRBJ2-2
TGTGCCAGCAGCATAGGACTAGCTTACACCGGGGAGCTGTTTTTT,CASSIGLAYTGELFF,TRBD2,NA,TRBV7-2,TRBJ2-2
TGTGCCAGCAGTTTCAGGGGAGTGGGTCAGCCCCAGCATTTT,CASSFRGVGQPQHF,NA,once,TRBV28,TRBJ1-5
TGTGCCAGCAGCTTAGATTTCGGGTCCTATGGCTACACCTTC,CASSLDFGSYGYTF,NA,NA,TRBV7-2,TRBJ1-2
TGTGCCAGCAGCCAAGTGGCGGGAGGGCCGAAGTACGAGCAGTACTTC,CASSQVAGGPKYEQYF,TRBD2,NA,TRBV11-2,TRBJ2-7
TGTGCCAGCAGCTTAGCATTCCAGGGCTACGAGCAGTACTTC,CASSLAFQGYEQYF,NA,few,TRBV7-2,TRBJ2-7
TGTGCCAGCAGTTCGTCTAACTCTGGGGCCAACGTCCTGACTTTC,CASSSSNSGANVLTF,NA,NA,TRBV27,TRBJ2-6
TGTGCCACCAGCAGAGTTGCGACAGGGGGATCACCCCTCCACTTT,CATSRVATGGSPLHF,TRBD1,NA,TRBV15,TRBJ1-6